Each of the 5 T cell receptor beta chains below was sequenced from the same sample in a study of T cell responses to AZD1222 COVID-19 vaccine. Produced via immunoSEQ multiplex PCR; TCRdb's table is partial and in-frame only. The sample lists about 190,000 clones; 75% to 90% were seen once. The sample here was peripheral blood, taken on day 0 of AZD1222 vaccination. The receptors shown here come from an adult in good health.

The rearrangement links TRBV6-5 to TRBJ2-3; weak D call: TRBD2 (5 bases). The germline V and J ends were trimmed by 2 bases and 1 base, with 13 bases remaining between them. Germline values: CDR1 MNHEY, CDR2 SVGAGI. CDR3 length: 16 residues. The DNA of the CDR3 is TGTGCCAGCAGTTACAATGAGGGAGTCGGCACAGATACGCAGTATTTT. It is translated as CASSYNEGVGTDTQYF.

This clone was seen just once. The chain recombines TRBV27 with TRBJ1-1, with D perhaps matching TRBD1 (6 bases). The CDR3 runs to 13 residues. The germline CDR1 and CDR2 sequences are MNHEY and SMNVEV (reference sequence). Trimming removed 8 bases from V and 4 bases from J, with 14 bases in between. The DNA of the CDR3 is TGTGCCAGCCAAAAATGGGGGGCCACTGAAGCTTTCTTT. It specifies CASQKWGATEAFF.

The CDR3 sequence: CASSPTGTGITEAFF. CDR3 bases: TGTGCCAGCAGTCCTACCGGGACAGGGATCACTGAAGCTTTCTTT. The J gene is TRBJ1-1, the V gene TRBV28; 9 positions match TRBD1. Germline CDR1 reads MDHEN; CDR2 reads SYDVKM. This CDR3 has 15 residues. The ends lost 5 bases at V and 4 bases at J; junction bases unmatched: 8.

This chain links TRBV6-5 with TRBJ2-5; 10 nucleotides match TRBD2. Germline V gene sequence: CDR1 MNHEY, CDR2 SVGAGI. With 2 bases clipped from V and 5 bases from J, the junction kept 5 bases outside the gene matches. The length of the CDR3 is 15 residues. The CDR3 loop is CASSYRAGGRETQYF. As DNA, the CDR3 is TGTGCCAGCAGTTACAGAGCGGGGGGGCGGGAGACCCAGTACTTC.

V gene TRBV7-9 combines with J gene TRBJ2-5; 12 nucleotides agree with TRBD2. This CDR3 spans 16 amino acids. Trimming at V came to 5 bases and at J to 1 base, leaving 5 bases not matched to a gene. The germline CDR1 and CDR2 sequences are SEHNR and FQNEAQ (reference sequence). The CDR3, as DNA: TGTGCCAGCAGCGTAGTACTAGCGGGGGGCCAAGAGACCCAGTACTTC. Protein sequence: CASSVVLAGGQETQYF.